This TCR beta chain was documented in a study of blood T cell repertoires in COVID-19. Study as a whole: The United States, Italy and Spain supplied acute and convalescent COVID-19 samples. Nucleic acid was either cDNA or gDNA, and it came from T cells, B-cell-depleted T cells, or PBMCs.

The authors' processing: Amplified reference gene primers provided the basis for estimating nucleated cell counts. TCRdb's table, derived via immunoSEQ multiplex PCR, lists solely in-frame clones and lacks some. That table gives V, J and clone size, and the DNA gave D and trimming. The table records 90,000 to 120,000 clones, over 80% of them present only once. Germline assignment: CDR1 SGHRS and CDR2 YFSETQ. V lost 3 bases to trimming and J lost 4 bases; unmatched junction nucleotides: 6. This CDR3 is built from 14 residues. Sequenced sample: peripheral blood. This receptor was identified in a woman in her twenties or thirties with acute or convalescent COVID-19. V and J are TRBV5-1 and TRBJ1-2; TRBD1 aligns across 7 bases. CDR3: CASSYDRAAYGYTF. CDR3 DNA sequence: TGCGCCAGCAGCTACGACAGGGCGGCCTATGGCTACACCTTC.